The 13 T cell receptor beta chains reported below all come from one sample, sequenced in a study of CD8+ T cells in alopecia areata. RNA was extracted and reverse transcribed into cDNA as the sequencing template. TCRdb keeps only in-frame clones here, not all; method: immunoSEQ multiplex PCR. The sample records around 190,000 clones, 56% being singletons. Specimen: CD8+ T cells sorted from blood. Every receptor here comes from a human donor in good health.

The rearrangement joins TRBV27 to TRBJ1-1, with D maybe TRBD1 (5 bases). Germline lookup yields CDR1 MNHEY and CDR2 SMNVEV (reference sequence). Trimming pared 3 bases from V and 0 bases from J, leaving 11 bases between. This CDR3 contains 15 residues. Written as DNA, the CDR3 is TGTGCCAGCAGTTTGGGACGAGTCATGAACACTGAAGCTTTCTTT. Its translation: CASSLGRVMNTEAFF.

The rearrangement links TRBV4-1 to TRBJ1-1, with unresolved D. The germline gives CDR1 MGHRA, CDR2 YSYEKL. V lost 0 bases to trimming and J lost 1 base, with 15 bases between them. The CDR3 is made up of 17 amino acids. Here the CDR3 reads CASSQDVRVRANTEAFF. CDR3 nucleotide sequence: TGCGCCAGCAGCCAAGATGTGCGGGTGCGGGCGAACACTGAAGCTTTCTTT.

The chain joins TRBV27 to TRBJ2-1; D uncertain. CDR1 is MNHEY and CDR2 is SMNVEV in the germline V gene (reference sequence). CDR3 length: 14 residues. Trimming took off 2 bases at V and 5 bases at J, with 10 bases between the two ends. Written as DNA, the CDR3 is TGTGCCAGCAGTTTAGTCGGCAGTCACAATGAGCAGTTCTTC. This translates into CASSLVGSHNEQFF.

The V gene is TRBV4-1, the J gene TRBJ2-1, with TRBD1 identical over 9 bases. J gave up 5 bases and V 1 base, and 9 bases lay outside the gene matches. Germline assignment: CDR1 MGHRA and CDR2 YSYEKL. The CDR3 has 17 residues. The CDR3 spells CASSQVIPGQGNNEQFF. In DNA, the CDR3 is TGCGCCAGCAGCCAAGTGATACCGGGACAGGGAAACAATGAGCAGTTCTTC.

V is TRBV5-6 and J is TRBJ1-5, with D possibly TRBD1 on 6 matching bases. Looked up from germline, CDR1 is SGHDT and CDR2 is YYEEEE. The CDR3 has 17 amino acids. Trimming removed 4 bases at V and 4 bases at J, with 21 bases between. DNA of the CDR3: TGTGCCAGCAGCCCGGCGGGGTGGGGGCGATCAAATCAGCCCCAGCATTTT. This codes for CASSPAGWGRSNQPQHF.

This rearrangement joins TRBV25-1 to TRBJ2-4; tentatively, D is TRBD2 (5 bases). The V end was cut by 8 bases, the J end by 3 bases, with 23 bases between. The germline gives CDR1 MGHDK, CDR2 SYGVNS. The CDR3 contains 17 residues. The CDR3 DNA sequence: TGTGCCAGCCTCGGACTCCGGGGATCCCGGGGCAAAAACATTCAGTACTTC. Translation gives CASLGLRGSRGKNIQYF.

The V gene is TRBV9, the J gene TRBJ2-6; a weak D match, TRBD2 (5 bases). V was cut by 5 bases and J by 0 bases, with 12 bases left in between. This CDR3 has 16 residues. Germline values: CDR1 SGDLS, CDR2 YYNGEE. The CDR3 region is CASRKSSGSGANVLTF. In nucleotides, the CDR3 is TGTGCCAGCAGGAAAAGCAGCGGCTCTGGGGCCAACGTCCTGACTTTC. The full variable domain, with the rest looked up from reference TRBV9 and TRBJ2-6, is DSGVTQTPKHLITATGQRVTLRCSPRSGDLSVYWYQQSLDQGLQFLIQYYNGEERAKGNILERFSAQQFPDLHSELNLSSLELGDSALYFCASRKSSGSGANVLTFGAGSRLTVL.

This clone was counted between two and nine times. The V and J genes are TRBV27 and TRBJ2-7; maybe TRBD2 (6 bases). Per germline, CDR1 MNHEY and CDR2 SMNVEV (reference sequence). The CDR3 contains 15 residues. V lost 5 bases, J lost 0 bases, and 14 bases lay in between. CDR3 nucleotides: TGTGCCAGCAGTCTTGCTAGCGTCAGCTCCTACGAGCAGTACTTC. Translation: CASSLASVSSYEQYF.

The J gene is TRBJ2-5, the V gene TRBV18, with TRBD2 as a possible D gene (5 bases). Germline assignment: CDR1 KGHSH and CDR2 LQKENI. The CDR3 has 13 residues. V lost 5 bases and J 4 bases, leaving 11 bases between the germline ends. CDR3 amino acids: CASSSYGGETQYF. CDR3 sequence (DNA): TGTGCCAGCTCATCGTACGGAGGAGAGACCCAGTACTTC.

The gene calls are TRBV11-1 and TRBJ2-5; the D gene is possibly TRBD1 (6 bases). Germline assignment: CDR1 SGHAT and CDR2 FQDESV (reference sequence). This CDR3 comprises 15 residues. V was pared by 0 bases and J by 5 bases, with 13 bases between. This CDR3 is CASSLAYGQGETQYF. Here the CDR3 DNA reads TGTGCCAGCAGCTTAGCGTACGGGCAGGGGGAGACCCAGTACTTC.

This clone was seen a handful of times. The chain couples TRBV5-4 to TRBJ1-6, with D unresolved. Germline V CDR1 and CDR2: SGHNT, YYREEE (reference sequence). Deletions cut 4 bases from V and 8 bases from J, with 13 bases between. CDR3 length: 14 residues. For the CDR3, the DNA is TGTGCCAGCAGCCCCACCAGCGCGGATTCACCCCTCCACTTT. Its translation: CASSPTSADSPLHF.

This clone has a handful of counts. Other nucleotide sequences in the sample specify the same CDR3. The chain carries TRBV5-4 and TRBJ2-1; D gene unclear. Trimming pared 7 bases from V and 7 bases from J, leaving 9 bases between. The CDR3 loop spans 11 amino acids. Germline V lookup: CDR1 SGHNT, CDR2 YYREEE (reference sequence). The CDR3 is CASSLSNEQFF. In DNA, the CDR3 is TGTGCCAGCTCACTCTCGAATGAGCAGTTCTTC.

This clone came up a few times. The CDR3 here is CASSIGLAGGNEQFF. CDR3 DNA sequence: TGTGCCAGTAGTATAGGGCTAGCGGGGGGCAATGAGCAGTTCTTC. The chain couples TRBV19 to TRBJ2-1; 11 positions match TRBD2. This CDR3 has 15 amino acids. V dropped 1 base and J dropped 6; count of bases not matched to a gene: 2. Germline V lookup: CDR1 LNHDA, CDR2 SQIVND (reference sequence).